This TCR beta chain originates from a study of T cells in localized non-small cell lung cancer. Study findings and constraints: Longer overall survival associated with higher blood T cell density; shorter survival with higher adjacent-lung clonality. The tumor had only one region sequenced, so heterogeneity remains possible.

About this clone itself: Its cognate antigen is unknown.

The CDR3 length is 17 residues. In germline, CDR1 is MNHNS, CDR2 SASEGT. Trimming took 4 bases from V and 5 from J; bases not matched to a gene: 9. The repertoire was sequenced with immunoSEQ multiplex PCR; TCRdb's copy has only in-frame clones and lacks some. The data show about 79,000 clones, with 70% to 90% seen just once and around an eighth held by the top ten. This specimen consisted of peripheral blood, obtained before any cancer treatment. The chain couples TRBV6-1 to TRBJ2-2, with 11 nucleotides matching TRBD2. The source is an older female donor with stage I lung adenocarcinoma. The CDR3: CASSGGSGGGRTGELFF. In DNA, the CDR3 is TGTGCCAGCAGTGGAGGTAGCGGGGGGGGGAGGACCGGGGAGCTGTTTTTT.